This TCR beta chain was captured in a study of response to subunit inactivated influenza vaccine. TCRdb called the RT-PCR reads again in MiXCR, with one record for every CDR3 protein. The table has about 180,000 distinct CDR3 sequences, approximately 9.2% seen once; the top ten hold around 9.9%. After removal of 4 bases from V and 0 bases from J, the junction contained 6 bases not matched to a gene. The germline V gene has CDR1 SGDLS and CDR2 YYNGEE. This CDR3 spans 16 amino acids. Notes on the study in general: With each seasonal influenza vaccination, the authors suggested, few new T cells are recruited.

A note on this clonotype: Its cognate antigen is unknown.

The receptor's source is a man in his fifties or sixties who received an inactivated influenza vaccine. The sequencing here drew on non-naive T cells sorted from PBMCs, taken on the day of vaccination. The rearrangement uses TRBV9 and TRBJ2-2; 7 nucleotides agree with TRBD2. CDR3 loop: CASSLLGGANTGELFF. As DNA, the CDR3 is TGTGCCAGCAGCTTGCTGGGGGGGGCGAACACCGGGGAGCTGTTTTTT.